The 32 T cell receptor beta chains in this list originate from one sample, sequenced in a study of T cell repertoires in ileal Crohn's disease. Here immunoSEQ multiplex PCR was the method, and the copy in TCRdb shows in-frame clones only, minus some. The profile shows about 7,200 clones, 75% to 85% of them singletons. Time point of the sample: proximal margin of the surgical specimen (macroscopically non-inflamed). The sequencing input was ileal tissue. These receptors all stem from an adult with Crohn's disease.

In this sample, this clone turned up once. V and J are TRBV6-1 and TRBJ1-6; D is uncertain. Trimming cost V 1 base and J 13 bases, with 20 bases left between them. The CDR3 consists of 16 residues. Germline V lookup: CDR1 MNHNS, CDR2 SASEGT. The CDR3 reads CASSEVSGGPVSPLHF. CDR3 nucleotides: TGTGCCAGCAGTGAAGTTTCCGGCGGACCCGTGTCCCCCCTCCACTTT.

The rearrangement joins TRBV30 to TRBJ2-7; 8 nucleotides align to TRBD1. The V and J ends lost 2 bases and 3 bases, in that order; junction bases with no gene match: 21. The germline V gene has CDR1 GTSNPN and CDR2 SVGIG (reference sequence). This CDR3 region has 19 residues. This CDR3 reads CAWSPQQSKGQAPFYEQYF. The CDR3 coding sequence is TGTGCCTGGAGTCCGCAGCAGAGTAAGGGACAGGCTCCCTTCTACGAGCAGTACTTC.

The chain is built from TRBV5-6 and TRBJ2-7; 9 positions match TRBD1. Trimming removed 3 bases from V and 7 bases from J; junction bases left unmatched: 8. The germline CDR1 and CDR2 sequences are SGHDT and YYEEEE. The CDR3 has 14 residues. The CDR3 loop is CASSYGTGRDEQYF. CDR3 DNA sequence: TGTGCCAGCAGCTATGGGACAGGGAGGGATGAGCAGTACTTC.

The chain couples TRBV2 to TRBJ1-6; D ambiguous. The V and J ends lost 3 bases and 0 bases respectively, with 3 bases between them. This CDR3 region has 14 residues. Germline V gene lookup returns CDR1 SNHLY and CDR2 FYNNEI. DNA of the CDR3: TGTGCCAGCAGTGACAGCTCCTATAATTCACCCCTCCACTTT. Residues: CASSDSSYNSPLHF.

V is TRBV7-9 and J is TRBJ2-7; no reliable D call. Trimming left V 5 bases short and J 6 bases short, with 14 bases between. This CDR3 comprises 13 residues. CDR1 and CDR2 (germline): SEHNR, FQNEAQ (reference sequence). The CDR3 DNA reads as TGTGCCAGCAGCCTGAGGTCGAGAGGCGAGCAGTACTTC. It codes for CASSLRSRGEQYF.

Turning to this clone: The sample contains more than one DNA sequence encoding this CDR3. J is TRBJ2-3 and V is TRBV28, with D uncertain. Germline lookup yields CDR1 MDHEN and CDR2 SYDVKM. The CDR3 has 14 residues. The germline V and J ends were trimmed by 7 bases and 1 base, with 12 bases remaining between them. CDR3 residues: CASTDIPGTDTQYF. CDR3 nucleotide sequence: TGTGCCAGCACCGATATCCCCGGCACAGATACGCAGTATTTT.

The rearrangement links TRBV30 to TRBJ1-3; D is unclear. The CDR3 contains 13 residues. Germline loops: CDR1 GTSNPN, CDR2 SVGIG (reference sequence). Trimming removed 1 base at V and 2 bases at J, with 6 bases between. The chain's CDR3 is CAWSGIAGNTIYF. For the CDR3, the DNA is TGTGCCTGGAGTGGAATCGCTGGAAACACCATATATTTT.

In regard to this clone: The identical CDR3 is also encoded by other nucleotide sequences in the sample. The chain carries TRBV28 and TRBJ2-3; a weak D match, TRBD2 (5 bases). The ends were cut back, 6 bases at V and 5 bases at J, with 6 bases in the middle. This CDR3 has 11 amino acids. The V gene's germline CDR1 is MDHEN and CDR2 SYDVKM. CDR3 residues: CASRREDTQYF. The CDR3 DNA reads as TGTGCCAGCAGACGGGAAGATACGCAGTATTTT.

The chain is built from TRBV19 and TRBJ2-2; 9 bases match TRBD2. The CDR3 runs to 17 residues. CDR1 and CDR2 from the germline V gene are LNHDA and SQIVND (reference sequence). J gave up 5 bases and V 3 bases, and 10 bases lay outside the gene matches. The CDR3 DNA follows: TGTGCCAGTAGTATTGCCCAGGCGGGAGGGCCGACCGGGGAGCTGTTTTTT. Its translation is CASSIAQAGGPTGELFF.

The chain joins TRBV29-1 to TRBJ1-1, with D possibly matching TRBD1 (5 bases). Trimming left V 4 bases short and J 5 bases short, with 14 bases between. The CDR3 runs 13 residues. CDR1 is SQVTM, CDR2 ANQGSEA, per germline. This chain's CDR3 is CSVVGGGGTEAFF. The CDR3 nucleotides are TGCAGCGTTGTGGGGGGAGGTGGAACTGAAGCTTTCTTT.

V usage is TRBV12-5 and J usage is TRBJ1-3; 8 positions match TRBD1. The CDR3 runs to 14 residues. Trimming at V came to 6 bases and at J to 8 bases, leaving 9 bases not matched to a gene. Germline V CDR1 and CDR2: LGHNT, FRNRAP. The CDR3 protein is CASGLDRGRDTIYF. CDR3 sequence (DNA): TGTGCTAGTGGGCTTGACAGGGGTCGGGACACCATATATTTT.

The genes are TRBV11-2 and TRBJ2-7, with D perhaps TRBD2 (5 bases). Trimming cost V 3 bases and J 3 bases, with 9 bases left between them. This CDR3 is 13 amino acids long. Germline-derived CDR1 and CDR2 are SGHAT and FQNNGV. Written as DNA, the CDR3 is TGTGCCAGCAGCTTTTCCGGGGACTACGAGCAGTACTTC. Translation gives CASSFSGDYEQYF.

The table lists this clone with a count of one. The gene calls are TRBV7-2 and TRBJ1-3; unclear D gene. The length of the CDR3 is 12 residues. Germline CDR1 and CDR2: SGHTA and FQGNSA. Trimming pared 6 bases from V and 1 base from J, leaving 4 bases between. The CDR3 region is CASRRSGNTIYF. Written as DNA, the CDR3 is TGTGCCAGCAGGCGGTCTGGAAACACCATATATTTT.

This chain uses TRBV5-1 with TRBJ2-3; D uncertain. The germline V gene encodes CDR1 SGHRS and CDR2 YFSETQ. This CDR3 comprises 12 residues. V was trimmed by 4 bases and J by 2 bases, leaving 5 bases between them. CDR3 amino acids: CASSGNTDTQYF. CDR3 coding DNA: TGCGCCAGCAGCGGGAACACAGATACGCAGTATTTT.

This chain connects TRBV27 to TRBJ2-1, with 11 bases matching TRBD2. Germline V gene data show CDR1 as MNHEY and CDR2 as SMNVEV (reference sequence). This CDR3 region has 20 residues. The V segment lost 2 bases and the J segment 4 bases; nucleotides outside the gene matches: 16. The CDR3 region has the DNA TGTGCCAGCAGTTTAGGTGTCACCCGGACTCGGACTAGCGGGTACAATGAGCAGTTCTTC. This encodes CASSLGVTRTRTSGYNEQFF.

This rearrangement joins TRBV18 to TRBJ2-3, with D possibly being TRBD1 or TRBD2 (6 bases each). Deletions cut 5 bases from V and 3 bases from J, with 12 bases between. The CDR3 contains 14 residues. CDR1 is KGHSH, CDR2 LQKENI, per germline. DNA of the CDR3: TGTGCCAGCTCAGGGCAGGGGAGGACAGATACGCAGTATTTT. Its protein product is CASSGQGRTDTQYF.

The chain employs TRBV5-6 and TRBJ1-1; D gene uncertain. The CDR3 length is 14 residues. Trimming removed 0 bases at V and 4 bases at J, with 10 bases between. CDR1 SGHDT and CDR2 YYEEEE come from the germline V gene. CDR3 amino acids: CASSLGGRRTEAFF. The CDR3 DNA is TGTGCCAGCAGCTTGGGAGGGCGGCGCACTGAAGCTTTCTTT.

This clone was counted between two and nine times. The rearrangement joins TRBV4-2 to TRBJ2-1, with D unresolved. The CDR3 sequence is 15 residues long. CDR1 and CDR2 (germline): LGHNA, YNFKEQ. V dropped 0 bases and J dropped 7 bases, with 13 bases sitting between them. DNA of the CDR3: TGTGCCAGCAGCCAAGAGACCCAACCGCCGAATGAGCAGTTCTTC. This gives the protein CASSQETQPPNEQFF.

In its sample, this clone was seen once. This CDR3 is CASSIRQHGYTF. CDR3 sequence (DNA): TGTGCCAGTAGTATAAGGCAACATGGCTACACCTTC. This chain uses TRBV19 with TRBJ1-2; no clear D. Trimming removed 2 bases from V and 6 bases from J, with 7 bases in between. Germline CDR1 is LNHDA and CDR2 is SQIVND (reference sequence). The CDR3 is 12 residues long.

The chain has TRBV19 and TRBJ2-2; TRBD1 might be the D (6 bases). The V gene's germline CDR1 is LNHDA and CDR2 SQIVND (reference sequence). V was clipped by 5 bases and J by 3 bases, with 13 bases between them. CDR3 length: 15 residues. This CDR3 is CASSLGQGDTGELFF. Here the CDR3 DNA reads TGTGCCAGTAGTTTGGGACAAGGGGACACCGGGGAGCTGTTTTTT.

The chain couples TRBV19 to TRBJ1-2, with 10 positions matching TRBD1. V was clipped by 9 bases and J by 4 bases; unmatched bases: 8. There are 14 residues in the CDR3. The germline CDR1 and CDR2 sequences are LNHDA and SQIVND (reference sequence). The chain's CDR3 is CASIGTGESYGYTF. The CDR3, as DNA: TGTGCCAGCATAGGGACAGGGGAAAGCTATGGCTACACCTTC.

Only a few counts were recorded for this clone. This chain links TRBV4-2 with TRBJ1-2, with a weak D call TRBD1 (6 bases). The V gene lost 0 bases and the J gene lost 2 bases, with 10 bases spanning the gap. This CDR3 has 15 residues. Germline V gives CDR1 LGHNA, CDR2 YNFKEQ. Here the CDR3 reads CASSQDRGANYGYTF. CDR3 bases: TGTGCCAGCAGCCAAGATCGGGGGGCGAACTATGGCTACACCTTC.

In this sample, this clone turned up once. The rearrangement links TRBV6-5 to TRBJ1-5, with TRBD1 matching over 7 bases. After removal of 6 bases from V and 0 bases from J, the junction contained 2 bases not matched to a gene. The CDR3 spans 14 residues. Germline CDR1 is MNHEY and CDR2 is SVGAGI. CDR3 amino acids: CASRTGSSNQPQHF. In nucleotides, the CDR3 is TGTGCCAGCAGGACAGGGAGTAGCAATCAGCCCCAGCATTTT.

The chain recombines TRBV4-2 with TRBJ2-5, with 10 bases that match TRBD2. With V trimmed by 4 bases and J by 1 base, 3 bases remained unmatched. Germline assignment: CDR1 LGHNA and CDR2 YNFKEQ. The CDR3 runs to 15 residues. CDR3 residues: CASSRGTSAQETQYF. The CDR3 nucleotides are TGTGCCAGCAGCCGAGGGACTAGCGCCCAAGAGACCCAGTACTTC.

The chain uses TRBV10-3 and TRBJ2-5; the match to TRBD1 covers 7 bases. This CDR3 is built from 15 residues. Germline CDR1 reads ENHRY; CDR2 reads SYGVKD. V lost 5 bases, J lost 6 bases, and 12 bases stayed unmatched. CDR3 sequence: CAISSGQINKQTQYF. In DNA form, the CDR3 reads TGTGCCATCAGTTCGGGACAGATCAACAAGCAGACCCAGTACTTC.

The chain carries TRBV2 and TRBJ2-2; D unclear. The CDR3 runs to 15 residues. Germline V gives CDR1 SNHLY, CDR2 FYNNEI. V lost 5 bases and J 0 bases, leaving 10 bases between the germline ends. The CDR3 nucleotides are TGTGCCAGCAGTCCGGGCGGCTCGAACACCGGGGAGCTGTTTTTT. Protein: CASSPGGSNTGELFF.

The gene calls are TRBV2 and TRBJ2-7, with 9 bases aligning to TRBD1. The J segment lost 4 bases and the V segment lost 5 bases, leaving 9 bases of the junction unmatched. CDR3 length equals 15 residues. CDR1 SNHLY and CDR2 FYNNEI come from the germline V gene. The CDR3 DNA is TGTGCCAGCAGTTTCCGGGACAGGGAGACGTACGAGCAGTACTTC. It encodes CASSFRDRETYEQYF.

The chain joins TRBV27 to TRBJ2-7; 11 bases match TRBD1. Germline V gene data show CDR1 as MNHEY and CDR2 as SMNVEV (reference sequence). The CDR3 runs 13 residues. The V segment lost 6 bases and the J segment 6 bases; nucleotides outside the gene matches: 4. The CDR3 nucleotides are TGTGCCAGCAGGTGGACAGGGGGCGGCGAGCAGTACTTC. Its protein is CASRWTGGGEQYF.

This clone was counted a single time. The V call is TRBV18, the J call TRBJ1-6; D is uncertain. The CDR3 sequence is 16 residues long. The V gene's germline CDR1 is KGHSH and CDR2 LQKENI. V lost 3 bases and J lost 0, with 9 bases in between. The CDR3 sequence: CASSPQVISYNSPLHF. CDR3 sequence (DNA): TGTGCCAGCTCACCGCAGGTCATCTCCTATAATTCACCCCTCCACTTT.

The chain combines TRBV11-2 with TRBJ2-1; no reliable D call. V was shortened by 0 bases and J by 14 bases, with 14 bases between the two germline ends. Germline V gene lookup returns CDR1 SGHAT and CDR2 FQNNGV. This CDR3 spans 13 amino acids. This CDR3 is CASSLDQTAPKFF. The DNA of the CDR3 is TGTGCCAGCAGCTTAGATCAGACCGCTCCGAAGTTCTTC.

CDR3 loop: CASSKGTNSYEQYF. The DNA of the CDR3 is TGTGCCAGCAGCAAAGGGACAAACTCCTACGAGCAGTACTTC. The rearrangement uses TRBV21-1 and TRBJ2-7; the D call in the table, TRBD1, was not verified against the DNA. TRBV21-1 is a recognized pseudogene. CDR3 length equals 14 residues.

Concerning this clone itself: At one end, the junction sequence differs from germline, possibly due to a read error. This chain connects TRBV30 to TRBJ2-1, with 8 bases fitting TRBD2. Germline values: CDR1 GTSNPN, CDR2 SVGIG (reference sequence). This CDR3 is 13 amino acids long. CDR3 DNA: TGTGCCTGGAGACGGGGGGGGCACCCTGGAGAGATCTTC. Translated, it gives CAWRRGGHPGEIF.